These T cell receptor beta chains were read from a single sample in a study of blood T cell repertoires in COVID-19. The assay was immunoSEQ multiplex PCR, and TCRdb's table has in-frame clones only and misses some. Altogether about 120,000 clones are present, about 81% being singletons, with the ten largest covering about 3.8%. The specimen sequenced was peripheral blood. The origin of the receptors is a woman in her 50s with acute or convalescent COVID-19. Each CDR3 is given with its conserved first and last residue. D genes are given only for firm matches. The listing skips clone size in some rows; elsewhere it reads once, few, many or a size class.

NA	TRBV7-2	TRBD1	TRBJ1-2	TGTGCCAGCATCATCCGGGACAGGGGCTATGGCTACACCTTC	CASIIRDRGYGYTF
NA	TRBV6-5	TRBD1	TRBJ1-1	TGTGCCAGCAGTTCCCCAACAGGGGGTTACACTGAAGCTTTCTTT	CASSSPTGGYTEAFF
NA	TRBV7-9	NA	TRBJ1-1	TGTGCCAGCAGCTTAGCGGGACCGCGGGATGAAGCTTTCTTT	CASSLAGPRDEAFF
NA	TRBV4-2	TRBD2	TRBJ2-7	TGTGCCAGCAGCCAGGAAACGGGAGGGCCCTACGAGCAGTACTTC	CASSQETGGPYEQYF
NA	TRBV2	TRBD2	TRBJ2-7	TGTGCCAGCAGTCTCCTCGGACTAGCGGGGGAGGGGCCCTACGAGCAGTACTTC	CASSLLGLAGEGPYEQYF
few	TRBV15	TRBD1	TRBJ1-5	TGTGCCACCAGCATAGACAGGGATCAGCCCCAGCATTTT	CATSIDRDQPQHF
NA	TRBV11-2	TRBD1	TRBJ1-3	TGTGCCAGCAGCTTAGAATCCGGGACAGGGCGAGGGCGAACCATATATTTT	CASSLESGTGRGRTIYF
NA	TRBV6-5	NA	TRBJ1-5	TGTGCCGGGGAGGGCGCCTCGGGTCAGCCCCAGCATTTT	CAGEGASGQPQHF
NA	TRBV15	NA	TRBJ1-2	TGTGCCACCAGCCGGCTTAGACAGGACTATGGCTACACCTTC	CATSRLRQDYGYTF
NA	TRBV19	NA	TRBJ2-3	TGTGCCAGTAGTAGTGGGCGAACTAGCACAGATACGCAGTATTTT	CASSSGRTSTDTQYF
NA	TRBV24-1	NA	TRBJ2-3	TGTGCCACCAGTGATTCGCGGGGAGCCGCAGATACGCAGTATTTT	CATSDSRGAADTQYF
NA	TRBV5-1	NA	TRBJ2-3	TGCGCCAGCACGCGCGGGGGCAGCACAGATACGCAGTATTTT	CASTRGGSTDTQYF
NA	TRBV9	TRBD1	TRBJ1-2	TGTGCCAGCAGCCCTCAGACAGGGCGGAGTAGTGGCTACACCTTC	CASSPQTGRSSGYTF
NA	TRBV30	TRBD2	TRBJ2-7	TGTGCCTGGAGGAGGAGGATAGCGGGGTACTACGAGCAGTACTTC	CAWRRRIAGYYEQYF
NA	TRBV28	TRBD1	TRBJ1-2	TGTGCCAGCGAAGGGACAGTTTATGGCTACACCTTC	CASEGTVYGYTF
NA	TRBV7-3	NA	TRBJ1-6	TGTGCCAGCAGCTTAAATGAGGATTCACCCCTCCACTTT	CASSLNEDSPLHF
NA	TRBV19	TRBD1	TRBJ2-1	TGTGCCAGTAGTATCCTCAAACAGGGGACGAATGAGCAGTTCTTC	CASSILKQGTNEQFF
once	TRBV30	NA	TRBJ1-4	TGTGCCTGGAGTGTACTCCCCACTAATGAAAAACTGTTTTTT	CAWSVLPTNEKLFF
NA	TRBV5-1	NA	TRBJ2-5	TGCGCCAGCAGCTTGGGGGGAGGAGAGACCCAGTACTTC	CASSLGGGETQYF
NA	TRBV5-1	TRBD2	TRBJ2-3	TGCGCCAGCAGTATTAGCGGGAGGGCCGGGGATACGCAGTATTTT	CASSISGRAGDTQYF
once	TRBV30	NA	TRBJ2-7	TGTGCCTGGAGTTGGGGCGGCGAGCAGTACTTC	CAWSWGGEQYF
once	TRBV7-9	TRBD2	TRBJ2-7	TGTGCCAGCAGCTTAGAGTGGGGGCTAGCGGGAGGTTCCGAGCAGTACTTC	CASSLEWGLAGGSEQYF
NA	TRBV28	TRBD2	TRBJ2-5	TGTGCCAGCAGTTTATCGGCTAGCGGGAGCCGAGAGACCCAGTACTTC	CASSLSASGSRETQYF
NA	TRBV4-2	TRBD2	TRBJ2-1	TGTGCCAGCAGCCAACAACGTACAGGGACTAGCGGGAGGCTTAGTGAGCAGTTCTTC	CASSQQRTGTSGRLSEQFF
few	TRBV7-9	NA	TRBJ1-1	TGTGCCAGCAGCAGAGGGGGACCCCAACCCGGAAAAGCTTTCTTT	CASSRGGPQPGKAFF
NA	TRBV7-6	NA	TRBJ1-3	TGTGCCAGCAGCTCACTTCGGAACACCATATATTTT	CASSSLRNTIYF
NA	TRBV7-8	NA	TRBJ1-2	TGTGCCAGCAGCTTAGATCTCAACTATGGCTACACCTTC	CASSLDLNYGYTF
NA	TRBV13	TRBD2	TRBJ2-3	TGTGCCAGCAGCAGTAGCGGGGGGCCCGCAGATACGCAGTATTTT	CASSSSGGPADTQYF
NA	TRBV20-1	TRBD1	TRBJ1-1	TGCAGTGCTAGTCCCTGGGGACAGGGAATGAACACTGAAGCTTTCTTT	CSASPWGQGMNTEAFF
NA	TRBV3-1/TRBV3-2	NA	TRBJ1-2	TGTGCCAGCAGCCACCGACGCACAGTTTATGGCTACACCTTC	CASSHRRTVYGYTF
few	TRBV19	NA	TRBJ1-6	TGTGCCAGTAGTACCCGGGCTCCAGGGTCACCCCTCCACTTT	CASSTRAPGSPLHF
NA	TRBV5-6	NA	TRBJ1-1	TGTGCCAGCAGCGAAACAGCGACAGGGAACACTGAAGCTTTCTTT	CASSETATGNTEAFF
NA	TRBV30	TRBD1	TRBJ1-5	TGTGCCTGGAACGGGGGGACAGGTGGGCGCAATCAGCCCCAGCATTTT	CAWNGGTGGRNQPQHF
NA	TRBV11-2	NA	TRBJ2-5	TGTGCCAGCAGCTTAACGGGGTGGGAACAAGAGACCCAGTACTTC	CASSLTGWEQETQYF
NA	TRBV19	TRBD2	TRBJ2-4	TGTGCCAGTAGTATTGGGCAGGGAGGGAACATTCAGTACTTC	CASSIGQGGNIQYF
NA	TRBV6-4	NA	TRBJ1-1	TGTGCCAGCAGTGTCTCTCCGGGGAACACTGAAGCTTTCTTT	CASSVSPGNTEAFF
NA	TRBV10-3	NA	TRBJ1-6	TGTGCCATCAGTGGTCAGGAAAATTCACCCCTCCACTTT	CAISGQENSPLHF
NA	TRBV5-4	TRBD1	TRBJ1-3	TGTGCCAGCAGCCTCATCGGGACAGCCGACTCTGGAAACACCATATATTTT	CASSLIGTADSGNTIYF
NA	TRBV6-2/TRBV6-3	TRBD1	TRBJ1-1	TGTGCCAGCAGTTACTCGACAGGGAGGTACACTGAAGCTTTCTTT	CASSYSTGRYTEAFF
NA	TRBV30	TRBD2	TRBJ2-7	TGTGCCTGGAGTGAAGGCGGGAGTTATTTCGAGCAGTACTTC	CAWSEGGSYFEQYF
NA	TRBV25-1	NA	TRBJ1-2	TGTGCCAGCAGACAGGATCATGGCTACACCTTC	CASRQDHGYTF
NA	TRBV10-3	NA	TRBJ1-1	TGTGCCATCAGTGAGTCCGGGGGAACTGAAGCTTTCTTT	CAISESGGTEAFF
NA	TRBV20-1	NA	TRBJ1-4	TGCAGTGCTAGTGACCAGGGTGGAAATGAAAAACTGTTTTTT	CSASDQGGNEKLFF
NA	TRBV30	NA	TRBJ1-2	TGTGCCTGGAGTGAAACAGGGCATGGCTACACCTTC	CAWSETGHGYTF
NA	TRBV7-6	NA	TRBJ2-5	TGTGCCAGCAGCTTAGCTCCTCTGGAGACCCAGTACTTC	CASSLAPLETQYF
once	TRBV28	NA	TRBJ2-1	TGTGCCAGCAGTTTTACCGGGAAGATCTATGAGCAGTTCTTC	CASSFTGKIYEQFF
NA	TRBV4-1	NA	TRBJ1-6	TGCGCCAGCAGCCAAGATTTGGGCACTTCACCCCTCCACTTT	CASSQDLGTSPLHF
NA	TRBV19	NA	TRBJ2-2	TGTGCCAGTAGCCTTAGATCGGTCAAGAACACCGGGGAGCTGTTTTTT	CASSLRSVKNTGELFF
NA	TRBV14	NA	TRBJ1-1	TGTGCCAGCAGCCAAGGACAGGTGAACACTGAAGCTTTCTTT	CASSQGQVNTEAFF
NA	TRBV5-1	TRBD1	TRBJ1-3	TGCGCCAGCAGCTTATCGACAGGGTCCGGAAACACCATATATTTT	CASSLSTGSGNTIYF
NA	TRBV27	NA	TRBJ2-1	TGTGCCAGCAGGGGGGACTTCTACAATGAGCAGTTCTTC	CASRGDFYNEQFF
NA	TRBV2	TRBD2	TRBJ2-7	TGTGCCAGCAGTATTATGTCCGGAAGGCGGGAGGGCGGTTACGAGCAGTACTTC	CASSIMSGRREGGYEQYF